This TCR beta chain was recovered during a study of CD8 T cells in Susac syndrome. Study-wide findings and caveats: Regarding the TCR sequencing and HLA analysis, the study admitted that a relatively small number of individuals were involved. Susac-specific public clones were found in total CD8+ and CD8+ TEMRA repertoires, numbering under 20 and five, respectively.

Notes on this clonotype: Its antigen is not identified.

An input of roughly 0.5 to 1 ug of RNA was subjected to reverse transcription using random hexamers. TCRdb ran MiXCR on the immunoSEQ multiplex PCR reads and lists one entry per CDR3 protein. In the table there are about 190,000 distinct CDR3 sequences, approximately 95% of which are singletons. Patients with Susac syndrome met diagnostic criteria that were recently defined for definite or probable disease. V was shortened by 0 bases and J by 2 bases, with 7 bases between the two germline ends. CDR3 length equals 14 residues. Germline CDR1 reads SGHNT; CDR2 reads YYREEE (reference sequence). Sequenced material: CD8+ T cells from PBMCs. The chain carries TRBV5-4 and TRBJ2-3; D ambiguous. This receptor was taken from a human donor with Susac syndrome. Here the CDR3 reads CASSLAVYTDTQYF. CDR3 bases: TGTGCCAGCAGCTTGGCCGTCTACACAGATACGCAGTATTTT.